The 20 T cell receptor beta chains below were found in one sample sequenced in a study of T-cell memory formation after mild COVID-19. MiXCR, run by TCRdb on the 5' RACE reads, gives a single entry per CDR3 protein. The sample lists 400,000 to 500,000 distinct CDR3 sequences; roughly 20% were seen once. Sequences were obtained from PBMCs or a T cell subset sorted from them (not recorded which). The receptors were sampled from an adult woman who had mild COVID-19 (a few samples of this study predate the infection). Cell type and time point are not known.

Many counts were recorded for this clonotype. This chain joins TRBV5-1 and TRBJ2-7, with D perhaps matching TRBD2 (6 bases). Germline V lookup: CDR1 SGHRS, CDR2 YFSETQ. CDR3 length: 15 residues. The V end was cut by 0 bases, the J end by 1 base, with 11 bases between. Here the CDR3 reads CASSLAAGRSYEQYF. The CDR3 DNA follows: TGCGCCAGCAGCTTGGCGGCGGGGAGATCCTACGAGCAGTACTTC.

The sample holds a few counts of this clonotype. The rearrangement joins TRBV29-1 to TRBJ1-2; unclear D gene. Trimming cost V 7 bases and J 4 bases, with 10 bases left between them. The CDR3 contains 11 residues. Per germline, CDR1 SQVTM and CDR2 ANQGSEA. In nucleotides, the CDR3 is TGCAGCGCCATTGTCGCCTATGGCTACACCTTC. Translated: CSAIVAYGYTF.

This clonotype was picked up a small number of times. The rearrangement joins TRBV9 to TRBJ2-3, with D perhaps given as TRBD1 or TRBD2 (5 bases each). Trimming shortened V by 4 bases and J by 6 bases, and 18 bases separated the two germline ends. The CDR3 has 15 residues. CDR1 SGDLS and CDR2 YYNGEE come from the germline V gene. The CDR3 sequence: CASSPLGRGADTQYF. The CDR3 DNA follows: TGTGCCAGCAGCCCATTGGGTAGAGGGGCTGATACGCAGTATTTT.

V and J are TRBV27 and TRBJ1-3, with a weak D call TRBD1 (6 bases). The CDR3 has 16 residues. Trimming shortened V by 2 bases and J by 2 bases, and 13 bases separated the two germline ends. Germline V gene sequence: CDR1 MNHEY, CDR2 SMNVEV (reference sequence). The CDR3 sequence: CASSLVGGPPGNTIYF. The CDR3 DNA is TGTGCCAGCAGTTTAGTAGGGGGACCTCCTGGAAACACCATATATTTT.

This clonotype has more than one count but fewer than ten. The chain couples TRBV9 to TRBJ2-3; 11 bases fit TRBD2. This CDR3 has 17 amino acids. Germline CDR1 and CDR2: SGDLS and YYNGEE. J was trimmed by 2 bases and V by 4 bases; bases with no gene match: 9. The CDR3 is CASSPRLAGPLTDTQYF. CDR3 sequence (DNA): TGTGCCAGCAGCCCCCGACTAGCGGGGCCCCTCACAGATACGCAGTATTTT.

J is TRBJ1-3 and V is TRBV12-3 or TRBV12-4; 7 positions match TRBD1. J was trimmed by 0 bases and V by 6 bases; bases with no gene match: 5. The CDR3 extends over 15 amino acids. The CDR3 loop reads CASSRDSSSGNTIYF. The CDR3 nucleotides read TGTGCCAGCAGCCGGGACAGTTCCTCTGGAAACACCATATATTTT.

This clonotype was recorded a few times. The chain employs TRBV7-9 and TRBJ2-5; 10 bases match TRBD2. The CDR3 has 16 residues. V was pared by 5 bases and J by 1 base, with 7 bases of the junction left unmatched. Germline CDR1 and CDR2: SEHNR and FQNEAQ (reference sequence). The CDR3 region is CASSPGLATSQETQYF. CDR3 coding DNA: TGTGCCAGCAGCCCGGGACTAGCGACCTCCCAAGAGACCCAGTACTTC.

This clonotype was counted between two and nine times. CDR3 sequence reads: CASSHEPTGRETQYF. The CDR3 DNA sequence: TGCGCCAGCAGCCACGAACCGACAGGAAGGGAGACCCAGTACTTC. This chain uses TRBV4-3 with TRBJ2-5; D might be TRBD1 (6 bases). Germline V gene data show CDR1 as LGHNA and CDR2 as YSLEER. V was clipped by 3 bases and J by 5 bases, with 16 bases between them. CDR3 length: 15 residues.

Here the CDR3 DNA reads TGTGCCAGCAGTGAGGGGGCAGGGCGGTACTTGGATGGCTACACCTTC. Translating gives CASSEGAGRYLDGYTF. The chain carries TRBV6-6 and TRBJ1-2; the match to TRBD1 covers 7 bases. The V segment lost 5 bases and the J segment 6 bases; nucleotides outside the gene matches: 15. The length of the CDR3 is 16 residues. The germline gives CDR1 MNHNY, CDR2 SVGAGI (reference sequence).

Only a few counts were recorded for this clonotype. The chain employs TRBV7-8 and TRBJ2-7; 10 positions agree with TRBD1. V was pared by 5 bases and J by 6 bases, with 10 bases of the junction left unmatched. The CDR3 has 15 residues. Germline lookup yields CDR1 SGHVS and CDR2 FQNEAQ. CDR3 residues: CASSRTGQGYFEQYF. The CDR3 nucleotides read TGTGCCAGCAGCCGTACGGGACAGGGGTATTTCGAGCAGTACTTC.

A few counts support this clonotype. J is TRBJ1-2 and V is TRBV6-5; no clear D gene. V lost 5 bases and J 4 bases, leaving 14 bases between the germline ends. Germline V gene sequence: CDR1 MNHEY, CDR2 SVGAGI. The CDR3 length is 14 residues. In nucleotides, the CDR3 is TGTGCCAGCAGTGGCAAACAGAAGTCCTATGGCTACACCTTC. It translates to CASSGKQKSYGYTF.

Concerning this clonotype: One end of the junction varies from germline; a read error may be responsible. The V and J genes are TRBV4-1 and TRBJ2-1; the D is unclear. The CDR3 is 11 amino acids. Germline CDR1 and CDR2: MGHRA and YSYEKL. The CDR3 nucleotides read TGCGCCAGCCGCCATGGGGATGAGCAGTTCTTC. Its protein product is CASRHGDEQFF.

The genes are TRBV2 and TRBJ2-3, with 7 bases aligning to TRBD1. The CDR3 loop spans 15 amino acids. V trimming: 6 bases; J trimming: 0 bases; junction bases outside the gene matches: 6. Germline CDR1 is SNHLY and CDR2 is FYNNEI. The CDR3 coding sequence is TGTGCCAGCAGAGGGACAGATACTAGCACAGATACGCAGTATTTT. It codes for CASRGTDTSTDTQYF.

The genes are TRBV12-3 or TRBV12-4 and TRBJ1-2, with TRBD1 matching over 7 bases. The V gene end was trimmed by 6 bases and the J gene end by 5 bases; junction bases not matched to a gene: 12. This CDR3 has 15 residues. The CDR3 DNA reads TGTGCCAGCAGCGACAGGGATCCCAATCGTTATGGCTACACCTTC. Amino acids: CASSDRDPNRYGYTF.

V is TRBV24-1 and J is TRBJ2-1, with 11 bases lining up with TRBD2. This CDR3 spans 16 amino acids. Germline V gene data show CDR1 as KGHDR and CDR2 as SFDVKD. After removal of 4 bases from V and 1 base from J, the junction contained 2 bases not matched to a gene. The CDR3 spells CATSETSGKSYNEQFF. CDR3 DNA: TGTGCCACCAGTGAGACTAGCGGGAAGTCCTACAATGAGCAGTTCTTC.

This clonotype appeared a few times. The chain couples TRBV7-8 to TRBJ2-7; D uncertain. CDR3 length: 14 residues. CDR1 and CDR2 from the germline V gene are SGHVS and FQNEAQ. The V gene lost 4 bases and the J gene lost 0 bases, with 10 bases spanning the gap. The CDR3 protein is CASSYRRNSYEQYF. The CDR3 nucleotides are TGTGCCAGCAGCTATCGACGGAACTCCTACGAGCAGTACTTC.

This clonotype was counted at least ten times. The chain carries TRBV7-2 and TRBJ2-7; 7 positions match TRBD2. Germline V gene data show CDR1 as SGHTA and CDR2 as FQGNSA. The CDR3 loop spans 19 amino acids. V was pared by 5 bases and J by 0 bases, with 19 bases of the junction left unmatched. The CDR3 bases are TGTGCCAGCAGCCTATTAGGAATTGAGCTAGCGGTTAGCTCCTACGAGCAGTACTTC. It codes for CASSLLGIELAVSSYEQYF. Full variable domain (rest looked up from reference TRBV7-2 and TRBJ2-7): GAGVSQSPSNKVTEKGKDVELRCDPISGHTALYWYRQSLGQGLEFLIYFQGNSAPDKSGLPSDRFSAERTGGSVSTLTIQRTQQEDSAVYLCASSLLGIELAVSSYEQYFGPGTRLTVT.

This clonotype was recorded many times. This chain links TRBV20-1 with TRBJ2-2, with D perhaps being TRBD1 or TRBD2 (5 bases each). Germline CDR1 reads DFQATT; CDR2 reads SNEGSKA (reference sequence). The CDR3 is made up of 13 amino acids. As DNA, the CDR3 is TGCGCGGCCGGGACGGGGAACACCGGGGAGCTGTTTTTT. Translating gives CAAGTGNTGELFF.

The chain is built from TRBV4-3 and TRBJ1-2, with 9 bases matching TRBD1. V lost 4 bases and J lost 8; bases outside the gene matches: 11. The CDR3 covers 15 residues. Germline CDR1 reads LGHNA; CDR2 reads YSLEER. The CDR3 region has the DNA TGCGCCAGCAGCCTCGATTCCGGGACAGGGTCGGGCTACACCTTC. Translating gives CASSLDSGTGSGYTF.

The V and J genes are TRBV4-1 and TRBJ2-7; 8 bases fit TRBD2. J gave up 5 bases and V 3 bases, and 6 bases lay outside the gene matches. The CDR3 covers 14 residues. Germline CDR1 MGHRA, CDR2 YSYEKL. The chain's CDR3 is CASSHVRGGNEQYF. Written as DNA, the CDR3 is TGCGCCAGCAGCCACGTACGGGGGGGCAACGAGCAGTACTTC.